One and the same sample provided the 20 T cell receptor beta chains below, sequenced in a study of blood T cell repertoires in COVID-19. Profiling relied on immunoSEQ multiplex PCR, and the TCRdb table lists in-frame clones only, not all of them. The sample has about 180,000 clones; about 84% are singletons. The sequencing input was PBMCs or T cells enriched from blood (not recorded which). The receptors come from a woman between 25 and 40 years old who had recovered from COVID-19.

The rearrangement joins TRBV29-1 to TRBJ2-5; 10 bases align to TRBD1. CDR1 is SQVTM and CDR2 is ANQGSEA in the germline V gene. Trimming removed 0 bases from V and 0 bases from J; junction bases left unmatched: 4. This CDR3 has 16 residues. CDR3 sequence: CSVEEGTGDYQETQYF. The CDR3 nucleotides read TGCAGCGTTGAAGAGGGGACAGGGGACTACCAAGAGACCCAGTACTTC.

The J gene is TRBJ1-6, the V gene TRBV28; weak D call: TRBD1 (6 bases). The germline gives CDR1 MDHEN, CDR2 SYDVKM. V gave up 3 bases and J gave up 3 bases, with 12 bases separating them. CDR3 length: 16 residues. The CDR3 DNA reads as TGTGCCAGCAGTTTTCGCAGGGGACGCTATAATTCACCCCTCCACTTT. Translated, it gives CASSFRRGRYNSPLHF.

CDR3 DNA: TGTGCCTGGAGTGTAGGGGTCGGGGAGCTGTTTTTT. It codes for CAWSVGVGELFF. The V and J genes are TRBV30 and TRBJ2-2; a weak D match, TRBD1 (5 bases). Germline V gene lookup returns CDR1 GTSNPN and CDR2 SVGIG (reference sequence). The CDR3 sequence is 12 residues long. V lost 0 bases to trimming and J lost 7 bases, with 6 bases between them.

The J gene is TRBJ2-3, the V gene TRBV24-1; 7 bases match TRBD2. The CDR3 extends over 16 amino acids. Germline values: CDR1 KGHDR, CDR2 SFDVKD. The junction had 5 bases not matched to a gene; V was cut back by 3 bases and J by 0 bases. CDR3 amino acids: CATSDTLAPSTDTQYF. The CDR3 nucleotides read TGTGCCACCAGTGATACACTAGCGCCGAGCACAGATACGCAGTATTTT.

The chain couples TRBV20-1 to TRBJ2-7; perhaps TRBD2 as D (6 bases). The CDR3 has 16 amino acids. Looked up from germline, CDR1 is DFQATT and CDR2 is SNEGSKA (reference sequence). The V end lost 3 bases, the J end lost 3 bases, and 21 bases lay between the germline ends. The CDR3 nucleotides are TGCAGTGCTAGTCGGTGGGAGGAGGGATTCGTCTACGAGCAGTACTTC. Translated: CSASRWEEGFVYEQYF.

The chain joins TRBV7-9 to TRBJ2-5; 8 bases match TRBD2. Losses at the gene ends were 4 bases for V and 4 bases for J; bases not matched to a gene: 5. Germline CDR1 reads SEHNR; CDR2 reads FQNEAQ (reference sequence). This CDR3 has 14 residues. CDR3 region: CASSSEGLGETQYF. The CDR3 coding sequence is TGTGCCAGCAGCTCTGAGGGACTAGGAGAGACCCAGTACTTC.

The V and J genes are TRBV11-2 and TRBJ2-3, with 14 bases lining up with TRBD2. The CDR3 sequence is 17 residues long. J lost 4 bases, V lost 4 bases, and 7 bases had no gene match. Germline V lookup: CDR1 SGHAT, CDR2 FQNNGV. The CDR3 DNA reads as TGTGCCAGCAGCTCCTGGGGACTAGCGGGAGTGTCAGATACGCAGTATTTT. It codes for CASSSWGLAGVSDTQYF.

The rearrangement links TRBV25-1 to TRBJ2-7, with TRBD1 identical over 7 bases. The CDR3 has 15 amino acids. Germline assignment: CDR1 MGHDK and CDR2 SYGVNS. V lost 6 bases and J lost 1; bases outside the gene matches: 9. In DNA, the CDR3 is TGTGCCAGCAGCCGTAGACAGGGTCATTCCTACGAGCAGTACTTC. Residues: CASSRRQGHSYEQYF.

The V and J genes are TRBV5-4 and TRBJ1-2; 8 nucleotides match TRBD1. Germline loops: CDR1 SGHNT, CDR2 YYREEE (reference sequence). The junction had 9 bases not matched to a gene; V was cut back by 7 bases and J by 7 bases. The CDR3 length is 13 residues. The CDR3 region is CASGGQDRLGYTF. The CDR3 DNA reads as TGTGCCAGCGGGGGACAGGACCGGCTTGGCTACACCTTC.

The chain joins TRBV7-8 to TRBJ2-7; the match to TRBD2 covers 7 bases. CDR1 and CDR2 (germline): SGHVS, FQNEAQ. V was clipped by 5 bases and J by 3 bases; unmatched bases: 16. The CDR3 is 17 amino acids. The CDR3 loop reads CASSINLLGLVVYEQYF. The CDR3 coding sequence is TGTGCCAGCAGCATCAACCTACTAGGACTAGTCGTCTACGAGCAGTACTTC.

The chain carries TRBV30 and TRBJ2-7; D might be TRBD2 (7 bases). Trimming shortened V by 4 bases and J by 1 base, and 11 bases separated the two germline ends. Germline CDR1 reads GTSNPN; CDR2 reads SVGIG (reference sequence). This CDR3 has 13 amino acids. The CDR3 DNA sequence: TGTGCCTGGAACGGGGGGCAATCCTACGAGCAGTACTTC. Its protein product is CAWNGGQSYEQYF.

The chain joins TRBV3-1 (or the pseudogene TRBV3-2) to TRBJ1-2, with 8 bases fitting TRBD1. The CDR3 spans 14 residues. Germline-derived CDR1 and CDR2 are LGHDT and YNNKEL (reference sequence). Trimming at V came to 7 bases and at J to 5 bases, leaving 9 bases not matched to a gene. The CDR3 is CASTTGGTLYGYTF. As DNA, the CDR3 is TGTGCCAGCACCACAGGGGGAACCCTTTATGGCTACACCTTC.

This clone was detected a few times. The chain carries TRBV9 and TRBJ2-2, with D possibly matching TRBD2 (5 bases). V was pared by 3 bases and J by 0 bases, with 15 bases between. Germline V CDR1 and CDR2: SGDLS, YYNGEE. The CDR3 covers 17 residues. Here the CDR3 DNA reads TGTGCCAGCAGCGGGGGATCAACGACTACGAACACCGGGGAGCTGTTTTTT. Translated, it gives CASSGGSTTTNTGELFF. Supplemented by reference TRBV9 and TRBJ2-2, the full variable domain reads DSGVTQTPKHLITATGQRVTLRCSPRSGDLSVYWYQQSLDQGLQFLIQYYNGEERAKGNILERFSAQQFPDLHSELNLSSLELGDSALYFCASSGGSTTTNTGELFFGEGSRLTVL.

This clone was counted a few times. V is TRBV5-1 and J is TRBJ2-5; possible D gene TRBD1, 5 bases. V lost 1 base and J 8 bases, leaving 12 bases between the germline ends. CDR3 length: 13 amino acids. CDR1 is SGHRS and CDR2 is YFSETQ in the germline V gene. CDR3 DNA sequence: TGCGCCAGCAGCTTGTCCACCCAGGGCACCCAGTACTTC. It codes for CASSLSTQGTQYF.

The chain carries TRBV3-1 (or the pseudogene TRBV3-2) and TRBJ2-7, with TRBD1 as a possible D gene (5 bases). V dropped 6 bases and J dropped 2 bases, with 20 bases sitting between them. CDR1 and CDR2 from the germline V gene are LGHDT and YNNKEL (reference sequence). The CDR3 extends over 16 amino acids. CDR3 residues: CASSSTPSDRPYEQYF. CDR3 DNA: TGTGCCAGCAGTTCGACGCCATCCGACAGACCCTACGAGCAGTACTTC.

Remarks on this clone: The junction shows a germline mismatch at one end, possibly a read error. The sample carries other DNA sequences with the same CDR3. The chain carries TRBV5-1 and TRBJ2-3; 7 bases agree with TRBD1. The germline CDR1 and CDR2 sequences are SGHRS and YFSETQ. CDR3 size: 14 residues. The CDR3 loop reads CASSGGQDTDTQYF. In DNA form, the CDR3 reads TGTGCCAGCAGCGGTGGACAGGACACAGATACGCAGTATTTT. Combining the CDR3 with reference TRBV5-1 and TRBJ2-3 gives the whole variable domain KAGVTQTPRYLIKTRGQQVTLSCSPISGHRSVSWYQQTPGQGLQFLFEYFSETQRNKGNFPGRFSGRQFSNSRSEMNVSTLELGDSALYLCASSGGQDTDTQYFGPGTRLTVL.

The J gene is TRBJ2-2, the V gene TRBV7-9; 9 positions agree with TRBD1. The CDR3 has 16 amino acids. Germline V lookup: CDR1 SEHNR, CDR2 FQNEAQ (reference sequence). Trimming took 5 bases from V and 6 from J; bases not matched to a gene: 10. CDR3 protein: CASSQNRDRDPGELFF. In nucleotides, the CDR3 is TGTGCCAGCAGCCAAAACAGGGACAGGGACCCCGGGGAGCTGTTTTTT.

The chain carries TRBV27 and TRBJ2-1, with D tentatively TRBD2 (6 bases). Germline V gene lookup returns CDR1 MNHEY and CDR2 SMNVEV (reference sequence). The V end was cut by 5 bases, the J end by 12 bases, with 20 bases between. The CDR3 sequence is 14 residues long. The CDR3 reads CASSTPLEAGGQFF. The DNA for the CDR3 is TGTGCCAGCAGTACCCCTTTAGAAGCGGGTGGGCAGTTCTTC.

Only one count was recorded for this clone. The chain has TRBV9 and TRBJ2-2, with 13 bases lining up with TRBD2. The V segment lost 2 bases and the J segment 3 bases; nucleotides outside the gene matches: 7. The CDR3 contains 18 residues. Germline loops: CDR1 SGDLS, CDR2 YYNGEE. The CDR3 DNA follows: TGTGCCAGCAGCGTCCGACTAGCGGGAGGTTTGGACACCGGGGAGCTGTTTTTT. This sequence encodes CASSVRLAGGLDTGELFF.

The chain combines TRBV21-1 with TRBJ2-5; the tabulated D call, TRBD2, remains unverified against the DNA. TRBV21-1 is assigned pseudogene status. This CDR3 contains 16 residues. The CDR3 sequence is CASSSPSGSVRETQYF. CDR3 sequence (DNA): TGTGCCAGCAGCAGCCCTAGCGGGAGCGTGAGGGAGACCCAGTACTTC.